The clone carrying this T cell receptor beta chain was picked up many times. This record comes from a study of T cells in Graves' hyperthyroidism and ophthalmopathy. Using RNA transcripts as the source, TCR beta CDR3 regions were amplified. TCR CDR3 underwent first-round RT-PCR with the HTBI primer set. Via MiXCR, TCRdb re-called the multiplex PCR reads, giving one row per CDR3 protein. Among 370,000 or so distinct CDR3 sequences listed, 13% were seen once. The CDR3 consists of 16 residues. Germline CDR1 reads MNHNS; CDR2 reads SASEGT. With V trimmed by 5 bases and J by 3 bases, 5 bases remained unmatched.

This receptor was obtained from a man aged 25-45 years with Graves' hyperthyroidism that later progressed to Graves' ophthalmopathy. The V gene is TRBV6-1, the J gene TRBJ1-6; 9 bases map to TRBD1. Sequenced sample: blood. The DNA for the CDR3 is TGTGCCAGCAGTCCACGACAGGGGGACTATAATTCACCCCTCCACTTT. The encoded protein is CASSPRQGDYNSPLHF.